This T cell receptor beta chain was sequenced during a study of cytomegalovirus exposure and HLA in healthy donors. Points from the study as a whole: The study listed approximately 160 cytomegalovirus-associated TCR beta chains. According to reports, the classifier identified cytomegalovirus status with high specificity and sensitivity.

From the roughly 120-subject validation cohort, which was separate from the approximately 670-subject first cohort, the donors were drawn. Details on this clone: The antigen is unknown.

Germline V gene lookup returns CDR1 SEHNR and CDR2 FQNEAQ (reference sequence). The CDR3 sequence is 14 residues long. With 5 bases removed from V and 1 base from J, the gap between germline ends came to 11 bases. Clones were read by immunoSEQ multiplex PCR, and TCRdb kept only the in-frame ones, dropping some. The sample records 90,000 to 110,000 clones, approximately 86% being singletons. The chain employs TRBV7-9 and TRBJ1-1; D gene ambiguous. The receptor comes from a young woman in good health and CMV-seropositive. The material sequenced was PBMCs. CDR3: CASSPVRANTEAFF. CDR3 DNA: TGTGCCAGCAGCCCTGTAAGAGCGAACACTGAAGCTTTCTTT.